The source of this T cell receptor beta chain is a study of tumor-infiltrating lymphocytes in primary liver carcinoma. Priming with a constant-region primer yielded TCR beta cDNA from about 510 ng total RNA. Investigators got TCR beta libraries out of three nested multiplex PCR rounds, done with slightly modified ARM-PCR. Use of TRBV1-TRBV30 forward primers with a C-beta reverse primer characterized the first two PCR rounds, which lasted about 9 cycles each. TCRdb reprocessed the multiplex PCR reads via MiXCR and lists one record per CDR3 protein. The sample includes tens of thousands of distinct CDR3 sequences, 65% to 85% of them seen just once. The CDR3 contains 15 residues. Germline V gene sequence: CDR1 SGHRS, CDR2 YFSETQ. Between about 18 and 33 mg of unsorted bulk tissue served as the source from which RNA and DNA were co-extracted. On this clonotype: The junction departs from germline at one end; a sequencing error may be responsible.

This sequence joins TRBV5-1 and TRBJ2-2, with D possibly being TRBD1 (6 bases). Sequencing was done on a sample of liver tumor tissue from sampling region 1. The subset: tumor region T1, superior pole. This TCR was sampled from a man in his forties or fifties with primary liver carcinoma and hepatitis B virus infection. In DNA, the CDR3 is TGCGCTAGCAGCTCGGACAGCCGGAACACCGGGGAGCTGTTTTTT. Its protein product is CASSSDSRNTGELFF. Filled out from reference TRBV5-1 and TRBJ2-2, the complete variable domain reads KAGVTQTPRYLIKTRGQQVTLSCSPISGHRSVSWYQQTPGQGLQFLFEYFSETQRNKGNFPGRFSGRQFSNSRSEMNVSTLELGDSALYLCASSSDSRNTGELFFGEGSRLTVL.